One T cell receptor beta chain is described in this entry. Its antigen remains undetermined. No much larger clone is present one base from it, and per-base qualities are unavailable. CDR1 LNHDA and CDR2 SQIVND were looked up in the germline V gene (reference sequence). There are 15 amino acids in the CDR3, from cysteine to phenylalanine inclusive. Left in the record is the CDR3 DNA by itself, 45 bases read in frame from the first base. V and J are truncated by 1 base and 6 bases respectively, leaving an intervening sequence of 16 bases. This entry belongs to a study of a mutant IDH1 vaccine in newly diagnosed glioma (dated by TCRdb to the early 2020s). About the full investigation: Vaccination began 4-6 weeks after radiotherapy alone, or alongside temozolomide cycles in the chemotherapy-containing groups. The roughly 34 treated patients were approximately 62% male and around 40% female, with a mean age of approximately 40 years. Prior to enrollment, standard therapy consisting of radiotherapy alone, temozolomide alone, or radiochemotherapy with temozolomide had been administered to patients, with the combination being received by most patients. Visit V12 was the week-35 safety follow-up and visit V13 was the week-47 end of study. Six visits were used for peripheral blood collection: V03 (baseline), V05, V07, V10, V12 and V13. Longitudinal TCRB deep sequencing was performed for about two dozen treated patients wherever samples were available for exploratory analyses.

Library prep was done by the immunoSEQ multiplex PCR assay. Following the manufacturer's protocol, the hsTCRB Kit was used to amplify rearranged TCR beta chain sequences. TCRB libraries were sequenced on an Illumina MiSeq. The original methods were these. Demultiplexing, trimming and gene mapping were performed with the kit vendor's proprietary platform. The table was pulled from immuneACCESS by TCRdb, which kept in-frame rearrangements only. Such tables lose some clones; where checked, under half of the loss comes from unresolved V genes, and the rest has no known cause. V and J calls plus clone size are reproduced from that table; the DNA served to infer D and trimming. The sample table lists about 32,000 clones, roughly 80% of them with a count of one. Of the sample, less than 8.5% falls within the top ten clones. Overall results and qualifications from the work: It was noted by the authors that analyses of patient blood samples could not be reproduced owing to sample limitations. No apparent relationship was observed between pseudoprogression and alterations in the top peripheral T cell clonotypes detected by TCRB sequencing. Availability determined which PBMC samples were chosen for TCRB deep sequencing. Across multiple MHC alleles, vaccine-induced immune responses were seen in 85% to 95% of patients.

In the paper's terms, the time point label means: week 35, safety follow-up. Every vaccine dose consisted of 300 ug of a 20-mer mutant IDH1 peptide in Montanide, administered subcutaneously together with topical imiquimod. Across visits V03 through V10, patients got a total of eight vaccinations, given in weeks 1, 3, 5, 7, 11, 15, 19 and 23. All donors had newly diagnosed IDH1-mutant astrocytomas of WHO grade 3 or 4 that showed loss of nuclear ATRX. The samples were drawn from NOA16, a multicentre, single-arm, open-label phase I trial in Germany that tested a mutant IDH1 peptide vaccine in humans for the first time. Genomic DNA for TCRB sequencing was extracted from EDTA blood using the DNeasy Blood and Tissue Kit.

The sequence derives from a woman aged 18-30 years with glioma. The input for sequencing was PBMCs, taken from a glioma patient whose treatment included an IDH1 peptide vaccine. The chain is made from TRBV19 and TRBJ2-7; 6 matching bases give a weak D call of TRBD2. The CDR3: CASSIVEGGRVEQYF. In nucleotide form, the sequence is TGTGCCAGTAGTATAGTGGAAGGAGGGCGGGTCGAGCAGTACTTC.